The rows below give T cell receptor beta chains drawn from one sample of a study of CD8 T cells in Susac syndrome. TCRdb itself ran the immunoSEQ multiplex PCR reads through MiXCR, one entry per CDR3 protein. This repertoire shows about 180,000 distinct CDR3 sequences, more than 90% found once; its top ten account for under 0.095%. The sample was CD4+ T cells from PBMCs. The receptors here all came from a human donor with multiple sclerosis. Each CDR3 is given with its conserved first and last residue. A D gene is named only where the DNA matches it firmly. Size is stated for part of the rows, as once, few or many counts, or as a class when the clone is expanded.

J | V | size | D | DNA | CDR3
TRBJ2-5 | TRBV20-1 | . | TRBD2 | TGCAGTGCTCCGGGGGGACAAGAGACCCAGTACTTC | CSAPGGQETQYF
TRBJ2-7 | TRBV2 | few | TRBD2 | TGTGCCAGCAATTCGGGGGGGTCCTACGAGCAGTACTTC | CASNSGGSYEQYF
TRBJ1-5 | TRBV2 | once | . | TGTGCCAGCAGGAGTGGCGGGAATAGCAATCAGCCCCAGCATTTT | CASRSGGNSNQPQHF
TRBJ2-2 | TRBV11-3 | . | . | TGTGCCAGCAGCTTACGTTATAGGAACGGGGAGCTGTTTTTT | CASSLRYRNGELFF
TRBJ2-4 | TRBV29-1 | . | . | TGCAGCGTACGGTTAGCCAAAAACATTCAGTACTTC | CSVRLAKNIQYF
TRBJ1-5 | TRBV3-1 | . | . | TGTGCCAGCAGCCAAGGGGGTCCCAATCAGCCCCAGCATTTT | CASSQGGPNQPQHF
TRBJ1-2 | TRBV2 | . | . | TGTGCCAGCAGTTCCCAGGCGGGTGGCTATGGCTACACCTTC | CASSSQAGGYGYTF
TRBJ1-1 | TRBV7-8 | . | . | TGTGCCAGTTCTATCAGGGGCAGTGAAGCTTTCTTT | CASSIRGSEAFF
TRBJ1-5 | TRBV4-1 | . | . | TGCGCCAGCAGCCAGGGGGTCGATGCAACTCAGCCCCAGCATTTT | CASSQGVDATQPQHF
TRBJ1-1 | TRBV30 | . | . | TGTGCCTGGAGTGTACTGAGTTGGACAGTGAACACTGAAGCTTTCTTT | CAWSVLSWTVNTEAFF
TRBJ2-1 | TRBV29-1 | . | TRBD2 | TGCAGCGTAGCCGGGACTAACTACAATGAGCAGTTCTTC | CSVAGTNYNEQFF
TRBJ2-7 | TRBV4-1 | . | TRBD1 | TGCGCCAGCAGCCCCGAGGGGACAGGGAGGGTGTACGAGCAGTACTTC | CASSPEGTGRVYEQYF
TRBJ1-4 | TRBV10-3 | . | . | TGTGCCATCAGTGAAAGGCTGCGCGATGAAAAACTGTTTTTT | CAISERLRDEKLFF
TRBJ2-5 | TRBV5-1 | . | . | TGCGCCAGCAGGCGGGGGAGCAGTGGACAGCAAGAGACCCAGTACTTC | CASRRGSSGQQETQYF
TRBJ1-2 | TRBV29-1 | . | . | TGCAGCGTTGAAGGGGATGCGCGGGTCTATGGCTACACCTTC | CSVEGDARVYGYTF
TRBJ2-1 | TRBV18 | . | . | TGTGCCAGCTCACCGTATGGCTTGGGTGAGCAGTTCTTC | CASSPYGLGEQFF
TRBJ1-1 | TRBV6-5 | . | TRBD1 | TGTGCCAGCAGAACCCGGACAGGGGTCGAGACTGAAGCTTTCTTT | CASRTRTGVETEAFF
TRBJ1-1 | TRBV29-1 | . | . | TGCAGCGTAATAGGACAGTTTGAAGCTTTCTTT | CSVIGQFEAFF
TRBJ2-7 | TRBV9 | . | . | TGTGCCAGCAGCATGAACTCCTACGAGCAGTACTTC | CASSMNSYEQYF
TRBJ2-1 | TRBV29-1 | . | . | TGCAGCGTTGATTCGCCAGGGACCTGGAATGAGCAGTTCTTC | CSVDSPGTWNEQFF
TRBJ1-2 | TRBV5-1 | . | TRBD1 | TGCGCCAGCAGCCGACAGGGAGGAGTAGAAGGCTACACCTTC | CASSRQGGVEGYTF
TRBJ2-2 | TRBV6-5 | once | . | TGTGCCAGCAGTCCCCTCGTGAAGGGCGGCGGGGAGCTGTTTTTT | CASSPLVKGGGELFF
TRBJ2-1 | TRBV5-1 | . | . | TGCGCCAGCAGCTTAGGCTGGCAGGGGTCCAATGAGCAGTTCTTC | CASSLGWQGSNEQFF
TRBJ2-1 | TRBV28 | . | . | TGTGCCAGCAGCCTGACTAGTCCAGGTGTTCATGAGCAGTTCTTC | CASSLTSPGVHEQFF